Given below is one T cell receptor (beta chain) in context. Its specificity is unknown. Method: immunoSEQ multiplex PCR; TCRdb's copy keeps in-frame clones and lacks some. Of about 110,000 clones listed, around 80% are singletons. The CDR3 consists of 13 residues. Germline assignment: CDR1 MGHDK and CDR2 SYGVNS. V gave up 3 bases and J gave up 4 bases, with 9 bases separating them. The sample originates from a study of T cell responses to AZD1222 COVID-19 vaccine. Across the whole study: Pooled together were second doses at about 4 or about 12 weeks.

The study's findings and limits: The span of vaccine-associated CD4 TCRs extended across spike, with dominance at 160-218 and 743-854. Donors, mostly white British, included more females; clonal diversity was possibly underestimated. Sampling captured repertoires only after the peak T cell response.

The clonotype was recovered from an adult in good health. Sequenced material: peripheral blood, taken on day 0 of AZD1222 vaccination. The chain employs TRBV25-1 and TRBJ1-2; D unresolved. CDR3: CASSEGWAYGYTF. CDR3 nucleotide sequence: TGTGCCAGCAGTGAGGGGTGGGCCTATGGCTACACCTTC.